A selection of T cell receptor beta chains follows, all from one sample in a study of OX40 agonist ivuxolimab in advanced cancers. The protocol was immunoSEQ multiplex PCR, while the TCRdb copy is restricted to in-frame clones and leaves out a portion. The sample has some 58,000 clones; around 90% are singletons. Sequences were derived from CD4+ or CD8+ T cells sorted from blood, sampled in a trial of the OX40 agonist ivuxolimab. The receptors derive from an adult with an advanced solid tumor such as melanoma, head and neck, liver or kidney cancer. CDR3s include the opening cysteine and the closing phenylalanine or tryptophan. The D gene is left open where the match is weak. For some rows the clone size is stated as once, few or many, or as a class when expanded; others skip it.

>TRBJ1-2|TRBV15|.|.
TGTGCCACCAGCGGAAATCAGGGGCTGAATGGCTACACCTTC
CATSGNQGLNGYTF
>TRBJ2-1|TRBV11-3|TRBD2|.
TGTGCCAGCAGCTTAGGGACTAGCGGGAGAAATGAGCAGTTCTTC
CASSLGTSGRNEQFF
>TRBJ2-1|TRBV5-1|TRBD1|.
TGCGCCAGCAGCTCCCTTACCGGGACAGGTATTGGGGAGCAGTTCTTC
CASSSLTGTGIGEQFF
>TRBJ2-2|TRBV11-3|.|.
TGTGCCAGCAGCTTAGTCAAGGGGGGCACCGGGGAGCTGTTTTTT
CASSLVKGGTGELFF
>TRBJ2-1|TRBV9|.|.
TGTGCCAGCAGCGCCGCCCGGGGGGCAAATGAGCAGTTCTTC
CASSAARGANEQFF
>TRBJ2-4|TRBV11-2|.|.
TGTGCCAGCAGTTGGAATGCGGGGAGAAACATTCAGTACTTC
CASSWNAGRNIQYF
>TRBJ1-2|TRBV29-1|.|.
TGCAGCGGGGAAGGGACGTATGGCTACACCTTC
CSGEGTYGYTF
>TRBJ1-5|TRBV2|TRBD1|few
TGTGCCAGCAGGCTGGGACAGGGGAGCAATCAGCCCCAGCATTTT
CASRLGQGSNQPQHF
>TRBJ2-4|TRBV19|TRBD1|.
TGTGCCAGTAGTTCCTCCGGGACAGGGGGACACTTAGCCAAAAACATTCAGTACTTC
CASSSSGTGGHLAKNIQYF
>TRBJ2-7|TRBV28|.|.
TGTGCCAGCAGTGGCGACCTCCGGAGCTACGAGCAGTACTTC
CASSGDLRSYEQYF
>TRBJ2-1|TRBV7-9|TRBD2|.
TGTGCCAGCAGCTTAGCCCAAGCGGGAGGACATGAGCAGTTCTTC
CASSLAQAGGHEQFF
>TRBJ2-7|TRBV6-5|TRBD2|.
TGTGCCAGCAGTTATACTAGCGGGAACTACGAGCAGTACTTC
CASSYTSGNYEQYF
>TRBJ2-1|TRBV10-2|TRBD2|once
TGCGCCAGCAGGGAGACTAGCGGGAGGGCCGGCTCCTACAATGAGCAGTTCTTC
CASRETSGRAGSYNEQFF
>TRBJ2-1|TRBV4-1|.|.
TGCGCCAGCAGCCAAGGCGAGGGGCCAATCTACAATGAGCAGTTCTTC
CASSQGEGPIYNEQFF
>TRBJ1-1|TRBV19|TRBD1|.
TGTGCCAGTAGTATCCGGACAGGGGGCGCGGTAAACACTGAAGCTTTCTTT
CASSIRTGGAVNTEAFF
>TRBJ2-1|TRBV21-1|.|.
TGTGCCAGCAGCAAACTGGGGCGGGAGGGGTATGGAAATGAGCAGTTCTTC
CASSKLGREGYGNEQFF
>TRBJ2-3|TRBV11-3|TRBD2|.
TGTGCCAGCAGTTTACTAGCGGCTAGCACAGATACGCAGTATTTT
CASSLLAASTDTQYF
>TRBJ2-7|TRBV7-9|TRBD2|.
TGTGCCAGCAGCCGAGCGGGGGCGAGCTCCTACGAGCAGTACTTC
CASSRAGASSYEQYF
>TRBJ2-1|TRBV6-5|TRBD2|.
TGTGCCAGCAGTTACGGGACTAGCGGGAGAAACGAGCAGTTCTTC
CASSYGTSGRNEQFF
>TRBJ2-3|TRBV28|TRBD2|.
TGTGCCAGCAGTCAGAGCGGGAGGATCACAGATACGCAGTATTTT
CASSQSGRITDTQYF
>TRBJ2-7|TRBV11-3|TRBD1|once
TGTGCCAGCAGCTTAATCACAGGGGGTTACGAGCAGTACTTC
CASSLITGGYEQYF
>TRBJ2-1|TRBV14|.|once
TGTGCCAGCAGCCAAGCGCCCTTAGGTGAGCAGTTCTTC
CASSQAPLGEQFF
>TRBJ2-2|TRBV30|TRBD2|few
TGTGCCTGGGGAATGGCTAGCGGGAAGAACACCGGGGAGCTGTTTTTT
CAWGMASGKNTGELFF
>TRBJ2-2|TRBV6-9|TRBD1|.
TGTGCCAGGGGACAGGGGACCACCGGGGAGCTGTTTTTT
CARGQGTTGELFF
>TRBJ1-6|TRBV28|.|.
TGTGCCAGCAGTTCCCACAGGCCCCTCCACTTT
CASSSHRPLHF
>TRBJ2-3|TRBV6-1|TRBD2|.
TGTGCCAGTATACTAGCGGGAGTTGCGGATACGCAGTATTTT
CASILAGVADTQYF